The source of this T cell receptor (beta chain) is a study of blood T cell repertoires in COVID-19. Across the study: Some COVID-19 samples were acute and others convalescent; all came from the United States, Italy and Spain. T cells, B-cell-depleted T cells, or PBMCs provided the cDNA or gDNA that served as material.

Under the authors' procedure: Amplification of reference gene primers provided the estimated nucleated cell counts. Sequencing was performed with immunoSEQ multiplex PCR; in TCRdb, only in-frame clones are kept and a portion is missing. V and J calls and clone size are given by that table; D and trimming were obtained from the DNA. The sample holds 220,000 or so clones, roughly 84% seen once. This CDR3 comprises 14 residues. Trimming took off 4 bases at V and 2 bases at J, with 9 bases between the two ends. Per germline, CDR1 LGHDT and CDR2 YNNKEL (reference sequence). The chain uses TRBV3-1 (or the pseudogene TRBV3-2) and TRBJ1-3, with a weak D call TRBD1 (5 bases). The origin of this receptor is a young man with active or convalescent COVID-19. The sequencing input was peripheral blood. In DNA form, the CDR3 reads TGTGCCAGCAGCCCTCGGGGGGCTGGAAACACCATATATTTT. Its protein product is CASSPRGAGNTIYF.